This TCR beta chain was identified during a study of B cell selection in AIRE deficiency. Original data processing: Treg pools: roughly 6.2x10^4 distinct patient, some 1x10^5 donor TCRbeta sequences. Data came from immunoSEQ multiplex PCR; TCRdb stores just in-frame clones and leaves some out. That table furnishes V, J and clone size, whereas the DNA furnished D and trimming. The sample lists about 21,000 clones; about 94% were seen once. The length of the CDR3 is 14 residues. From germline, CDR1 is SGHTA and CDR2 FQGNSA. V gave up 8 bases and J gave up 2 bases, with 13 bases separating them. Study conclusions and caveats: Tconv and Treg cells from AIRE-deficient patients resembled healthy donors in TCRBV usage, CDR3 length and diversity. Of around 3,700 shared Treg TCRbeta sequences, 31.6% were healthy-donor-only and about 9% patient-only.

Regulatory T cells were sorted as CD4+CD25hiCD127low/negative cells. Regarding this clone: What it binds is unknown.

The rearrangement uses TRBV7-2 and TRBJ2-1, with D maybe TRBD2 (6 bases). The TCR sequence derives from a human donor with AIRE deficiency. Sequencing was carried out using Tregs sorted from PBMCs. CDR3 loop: CASAPEGPYNEQFF. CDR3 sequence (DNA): TGTGCCAGCGCCCCGGAGGGCCCCTACAATGAGCAGTTCTTC.